This T cell receptor beta chain was found in a study of T cell responses to AZD1222 COVID-19 vaccine. General study findings and limits: Clonal diversity may have been underestimated, and the donors were mostly white British, with more females than males. The study reported that nearly half of spike-specific TCRs target unmutated variant regions.

Notes on this clone: Its matching antigen is unknown.

Clones were sequenced by immunoSEQ multiplex PCR, and TCRdb holds only the in-frame ones, with some missing. Among over 95,000 clones listed, roughly 92% were seen once. The ends were cut back, 7 bases at V and 8 bases at J, with 17 bases in the middle. CDR3 length: 13 residues. CDR1 and CDR2 from the germline V gene are LGHDT and YNNKEL (reference sequence). This sample comprised peripheral blood, obtained 28 days after the second AZD1222 dose. The chain joins TRBV3-1 (or the pseudogene TRBV3-2) to TRBJ1-1; a weak D match, TRBD1 (5 bases). This receptor was taken from an adult who received the AZD1222 COVID-19 vaccine. CDR3 residues: CASTLRLGTEAFF. CDR3 in DNA: TGTGCCAGCACCCTAAGATTGGGGACCGAAGCTTTCTTT.